One and the same sample provided the 5 T cell receptor beta chains below, sequenced in a study of blood T cell repertoires in COVID-19. This table comes from immunoSEQ multiplex PCR, and its TCRdb copy is limited to in-frame clones, with some not included. Of 30,000 to 40,000 clones detected, approximately 81% appear once; the ten largest clones hold over 1.5%. Sequenced material: peripheral blood. The receptors originated from a man aged 60-69 years with COVID-19, enrolled during active disease.

DNA for the CDR3: TGTGCCAGCAGTTACCTGGGACAGCTAATCACGGCGTATTCACCCCTCCACTTT. It is translated as CASSYLGQLITAYSPLHF. V and J are TRBV6-2 or TRBV6-3 and TRBJ1-6; 7 bases match TRBD1. The CDR3 runs to 18 residues. The V gene end was trimmed by 2 bases and the J gene end by 8 bases; junction bases not matched to a gene: 15. Germline CDR1 reads MNHEY; CDR2 reads SVGEGT.

The chain carries TRBV20-1 and TRBJ1-1, with TRBD1 matching over 9 bases. Germline trimming cut 3 bases from V and 2 bases from J; bases unmatched to any gene: 7. Germline V gene lookup returns CDR1 DFQATT and CDR2 SNEGSKA (reference sequence). The CDR3 length is 15 residues. CDR3 amino acids: CSASSGQGQNTEAFF. The CDR3 DNA follows: TGCAGTGCTAGTTCCGGACAGGGGCAAAACACTGAAGCTTTCTTT.

The V and J genes are TRBV7-9 and TRBJ2-2; a possible D gene is TRBD2 (6 bases). The CDR3 has 14 residues. In germline, CDR1 is SEHNR, CDR2 FQNEAQ (reference sequence). V was shortened by 10 bases and J by 1 base, with 13 bases between the two germline ends. CDR3: CATREAGNTGELFF. The CDR3 nucleotides are TGTGCCACCAGGGAGGCTGGGAACACCGGGGAGCTGTTTTTT.

The chain carries TRBV4-1 and TRBJ1-4; 10 bases are shared with TRBD1. V gave up 6 bases and J gave up 8 bases; unmatched junction bases: 6. Germline loops: CDR1 MGHRA, CDR2 YSYEKL. The CDR3 consists of 14 residues. In nucleotides, the CDR3 is TGCGCCAGCAGTCAGGGACAGGGGCGAGAAAAACTGTTTTTT. As protein: CASSQGQGREKLFF.

This sequence joins TRBV7-9 and TRBJ1-6, with a weak D call TRBD1 (6 bases). The V gene's germline CDR1 is SEHNR and CDR2 FQNEAQ (reference sequence). CDR3 length: 14 amino acids. V lost 1 base and J lost 7, with 8 bases in between. DNA for the CDR3: TGTGCCAGCAGCTTAGAACAGGGCAATTCACCCCTCCACTTT. It is translated as CASSLEQGNSPLHF.